This passage covers 5 T cell receptor beta chains from one sample sequenced in a study of T cell changes during pregnancy in multiple sclerosis. Only in-frame clones appear in the TCRdb table, and some are missing; sequencing was by immunoSEQ multiplex PCR. The data hold 40,000 to 45,000 clones, with about 92% observed a single time. The source was CD4+ T cells from peripheral blood mononuclear cells, collected in the third trimester of pregnancy. These receptors were obtained from a female donor with multiple sclerosis, enrolled in a pregnancy study.

The CDR3 here is CASSLVRQGAHTGELFF. CDR3 DNA sequence: TGCGCCAGCAGCTTGGTACGACAGGGGGCACACACCGGGGAGCTGTTTTTT. This chain uses TRBV5-1 with TRBJ2-2; 10 bases line up with TRBD1. V lost 0 bases, J lost 3 bases, and 5 bases stayed unmatched. This CDR3 contains 17 residues. The germline V gene encodes CDR1 SGHRS and CDR2 YFSETQ.

This chain uses TRBV27 with TRBJ2-5, with 12 bases lining up with TRBD1. Germline V CDR1 and CDR2: MNHEY, SMNVEV (reference sequence). The CDR3 is 17 residues long. With 5 bases clipped from V and 1 base from J, the junction kept 8 bases outside the gene matches. CDR3 loop: CASSMGQGARGQETQYF. DNA for the CDR3: TGTGCCAGCAGTATGGGACAGGGGGCGAGGGGCCAAGAGACCCAGTACTTC.

This clone was observed once. The chain couples TRBV5-1 to TRBJ1-2; perhaps TRBD1 as D (6 bases). Trimming took 4 bases from V and 4 from J, leaving 8 bases between them. The CDR3 has 12 amino acids. The germline V gene encodes CDR1 SGHRS and CDR2 YFSETQ. CDR3 loop: CASSGQLYGYTF. The DNA of the CDR3 is TGCGCCAGCAGCGGACAGCTCTATGGCTACACCTTC.

The chain employs TRBV5-1 and TRBJ2-7, with TRBD1 matching 10 bases. The CDR3 extends over 13 amino acids. From germline, CDR1 is SGHRS and CDR2 YFSETQ. Trimming cost V 4 bases and J 2 bases; bases outside gene matches: 0. The CDR3 sequence is CASSGQGAYEQYF. The CDR3 nucleotides are TGCGCCAGCAGCGGACAGGGGGCCTACGAGCAGTACTTC. The variable domain in full, completed from reference TRBV5-1 and TRBJ2-7, reads KAGVTQTPRYLIKTRGQQVTLSCSPISGHRSVSWYQQTPGQGLQFLFEYFSETQRNKGNFPGRFSGRQFSNSRSEMNVSTLELGDSALYLCASSGQGAYEQYFGPGTRLTVT.

The rearrangement links TRBV5-1 to TRBJ1-4, with D perhaps TRBD1 (6 bases). Germline-derived CDR1 and CDR2 are SGHRS and YFSETQ. There are 14 residues in the CDR3. Between the trimmed V and J ends, which lost 4 bases and 4 bases, there was a span of 11 bases. The CDR3 bases are TGCGCCAGCAGCCGCGGACAGTTTAATGAAAAACTGTTTTTT. Amino acid sequence: CASSRGQFNEKLFF.